These T cell receptor beta chains were read from a single sample in a study of T cell repertoires in cytomegalovirus infection. These TCRs are of unknown antigen specificity. TCRdb reprocessed the reads with MiXCR, giving one entry per CDR3 protein. This table holds about 900,000 distinct CDR3 sequences, approximately 31% found once. Sequenced here: cultured CD8+ T cells from PBMCs, sampled from culture after CMV antigen stimulation. The receptors were sampled from a human donor in good health (CMV status not recorded). Some clones in this sample may be carry-over from other donors' samples. The CDR3 runs from the conserved cysteine through the conserved F or W. The order of the fields is V gene, D gene, J gene, clone size, CDR3 DNA, CDR3 protein. A D gene is named only where the DNA matches it firmly. Clone sizes are given selectively: once, few, many, or a class where the clone is expanded.

V gene: TRBV9; D gene: NA; J gene: TRBJ1-3; clone size: NA; CDR3 DNA: TGTGCCAGCAGTGAAGGGACGGACTCTGGAAACACCATATATTTT; CDR3 protein: CASSEGTDSGNTIYF
V gene: TRBV7-8; D gene: NA; J gene: TRBJ1-4; clone size: many; CDR3 DNA: TGTGCCAGCAGCTTGTGGGGGCGGGCAACTAATGAAAAACTGTTTTTT; CDR3 protein: CASSLWGRATNEKLFF
V gene: TRBV6-2/TRBV6-3; D gene: TRBD1; J gene: TRBJ1-1; clone size: NA; CDR3 DNA: TGTGCCAGCAGTTTCGGACAGGGGTTCACTGGAGCTTTCTTT; CDR3 protein: CASSFGQGFTGAFF
V gene: TRBV7-9; D gene: NA; J gene: TRBJ2-2; clone size: NA; CDR3 DNA: TGTGCCAACGGGAACACCGGGGAGCTGTTTTTT; CDR3 protein: CANGNTGELFF
V gene: TRBV5-6; D gene: TRBD1; J gene: TRBJ2-1; clone size: NA; CDR3 DNA: TGTGCCAGCAGCCTGGATGGGACAGGGGGGAACAATGAGCAGTTCTTC; CDR3 protein: CASSLDGTGGNNEQFF
V gene: TRBV27; D gene: TRBD1; J gene: TRBJ2-2; clone size: few; CDR3 DNA: TGTGCCAGCAAGACCGGGACAGTGAACACCGGGGAGCTGTTTTTT; CDR3 protein: CASKTGTVNTGELFF
V gene: TRBV19; D gene: NA; J gene: TRBJ2-3; clone size: NA; CDR3 DNA: TGTGCCAGTAGTATAGCGCTCCGGGGGACAGATACGCAGTATTTT; CDR3 protein: CASSIALRGTDTQYF
V gene: TRBV19; D gene: NA; J gene: TRBJ1-5; clone size: few; CDR3 DNA: TGTGCCAGTCGTTATAGCAATCAGCCCCAGCATTTT; CDR3 protein: CASRYSNQPQHF
V gene: TRBV7-9; D gene: NA; J gene: TRBJ1-3; clone size: few; CDR3 DNA: TGTGCCAGCAGCTTAGACGGGACACCTGGAGACACCATATATTTT; CDR3 protein: CASSLDGTPGDTIYF
V gene: TRBV12-5; D gene: TRBD1; J gene: TRBJ2-1; clone size: NA; CDR3 DNA: TGTGCTAGTGATGCCTCCGGGACAGCGTTCGATGAGCAGTTCTTC; CDR3 protein: CASDASGTAFDEQFF
V gene: TRBV19; D gene: NA; J gene: TRBJ2-7; clone size: few; CDR3 DNA: TGTGCCAGTAGTATTGTCATCTCCTACGAGCAGTACTTC; CDR3 protein: CASSIVISYEQYF
V gene: TRBV9; D gene: TRBD1; J gene: TRBJ2-3; clone size: NA; CDR3 DNA: TGTGCCAGCAGCGCCGCCGGGACAGGGGTCACAGATACGCAGTATTTT; CDR3 protein: CASSAAGTGVTDTQYF
V gene: TRBV7-6; D gene: TRBD1; J gene: TRBJ1-4; clone size: NA; CDR3 DNA: TGTGCCAGCAGCCCAGGGGGCTCAAATGAAAAACTGTTTTTT; CDR3 protein: CASSPGGSNEKLFF
V gene: TRBV6-6; D gene: TRBD2; J gene: TRBJ2-3; clone size: NA; CDR3 DNA: TGTGCCAGCAGCCCGGGACTAGCGGGGGCCCGCACAGATACGCAGTATTTT; CDR3 protein: CASSPGLAGARTDTQYF
V gene: TRBV2; D gene: NA; J gene: TRBJ1-2; clone size: NA; CDR3 DNA: TGTGCCAGCAGTGATCATCCCATGGGCTACACCTTC; CDR3 protein: CASSDHPMGYTF
V gene: TRBV7-8; D gene: TRBD2; J gene: TRBJ2-1; clone size: many; CDR3 DNA: TGTGCCAGCAGCTTAGCGCTGGCTAGCGGGCGGTACTACAATGAGCAGTTCTTC; CDR3 protein: CASSLALASGRYYNEQFF
V gene: TRBV28; D gene: NA; J gene: TRBJ2-1; clone size: NA; CDR3 DNA: TGTGCCAGCAACCCTACGGGGGCCAATGAGCAGTTCTTC; CDR3 protein: CASNPTGANEQFF
V gene: TRBV6-2/TRBV6-3; D gene: TRBD2; J gene: TRBJ2-5; clone size: NA; CDR3 DNA: TGTGCCAGCACAGCTAGCGGGGGACGGGAGACCCAGTACTTC; CDR3 protein: CASTASGGRETQYF
V gene: TRBV6-8; D gene: NA; J gene: TRBJ2-2; clone size: NA; CDR3 DNA: TGTGCCAGCAGACTGACAGGGAGGGCCGGGGAGCTGTTTTTT; CDR3 protein: CASRLTGRAGELFF
V gene: TRBV28; D gene: NA; J gene: TRBJ1-5; clone size: few; CDR3 DNA: TGTGCCAGCAGTTTAGTGGGGGATCAGGGGCAGCCCCAGCATTTT; CDR3 protein: CASSLVGDQGQPQHF
V gene: TRBV20-1; D gene: TRBD2; J gene: TRBJ2-1; clone size: NA; CDR3 DNA: TGCAGTGCCCGACTAGCGGGGGGCCGGGGTTACAATGAGCAGTTCTTC; CDR3 protein: CSARLAGGRGYNEQFF
V gene: TRBV7-6; D gene: NA; J gene: TRBJ1-1; clone size: NA; CDR3 DNA: TGTGCCAGCACCCGAAACAAGAACACTGAAGCTTTCTTT; CDR3 protein: CASTRNKNTEAFF
V gene: TRBV19; D gene: TRBD1; J gene: TRBJ1-2; clone size: NA; CDR3 DNA: TGTGCCAGTAGTATAGATCTTGTGGTCAGGGGGCGAAACGCAGGCGGCTACACCTTC; CDR3 protein: CASSIDLVVRGRNAGGYTF
V gene: TRBV28; D gene: NA; J gene: TRBJ2-2; clone size: few; CDR3 DNA: TGTGCCAGCAGCCGGACAGACCTCGCGAACACCGGGGAGCTGTTTTTT; CDR3 protein: CASSRTDLANTGELFF
V gene: TRBV13; D gene: TRBD1; J gene: TRBJ1-2; clone size: NA; CDR3 DNA: TGTACCAGCAGCTTAAGTCGTACAGGGGTAGGCTACACCTTC; CDR3 protein: CTSSLSRTGVGYTF
V gene: TRBV20-1; D gene: TRBD1; J gene: TRBJ1-2; clone size: NA; CDR3 DNA: TGCAGTGCTCGGACAGGGCATGGCTACACCTTC; CDR3 protein: CSARTGHGYTF
V gene: TRBV7-8; D gene: NA; J gene: TRBJ2-1; clone size: many; CDR3 DNA: TGTGCCAGCAGGGGGGCCGCTCCGTACAATGAGCAGTTCTTC; CDR3 protein: CASRGAAPYNEQFF
V gene: TRBV6-2/TRBV6-3; D gene: NA; J gene: TRBJ2-7; clone size: few; CDR3 DNA: TGTGCCAGCAGTCTACCGCTAGACTCCTACGAGCAGTACTTC; CDR3 protein: CASSLPLDSYEQYF
V gene: TRBV7-9; D gene: NA; J gene: TRBJ1-3; clone size: many; CDR3 DNA: TGTGCCAGCAGCCCCCCGGAGGGCTCTGGAAACACCATATATTTT; CDR3 protein: CASSPPEGSGNTIYF
V gene: TRBV28; D gene: NA; J gene: TRBJ2-5; clone size: NA; CDR3 DNA: TGTGCCAGCAGTGTTCGGGACTCGAGAAAAGAGACCCAGTACTTC; CDR3 protein: CASSVRDSRKETQYF
V gene: TRBV6-1; D gene: TRBD1; J gene: TRBJ2-5; clone size: many; CDR3 DNA: TGTGCCAGCAGTGGGCTAGACAGGGTCCAAGAGACCCAGTACTTC; CDR3 protein: CASSGLDRVQETQYF
V gene: TRBV7-6; D gene: NA; J gene: TRBJ1-5; clone size: few; CDR3 DNA: TGTGCCAGCAGCCGGGAGCCCAATCAGCCCCAGCATTTT; CDR3 protein: CASSREPNQPQHF
V gene: TRBV7-9; D gene: TRBD1; J gene: TRBJ1-3; clone size: few; CDR3 DNA: TGTGCCAGCAGATTACCGGGACAGGGGGCGCTTGGAAACACCATATATTTT; CDR3 protein: CASRLPGQGALGNTIYF
V gene: TRBV5-5; D gene: TRBD1; J gene: TRBJ1-6; clone size: few; CDR3 DNA: TGTGCCAGCAGCCTGAGGGACAGAGGAAATTCACCCCTCCACTTT; CDR3 protein: CASSLRDRGNSPLHF
V gene: TRBV7-9; D gene: NA; J gene: TRBJ2-1; clone size: few; CDR3 DNA: TGTGCCAGCAGCTTAACCAGCGGGCCACCCTACAATGAGCAGTTCTTC; CDR3 protein: CASSLTSGPPYNEQFF
V gene: TRBV5-6; D gene: TRBD1; J gene: TRBJ2-1; clone size: NA; CDR3 DNA: TGTGCCAGCTCTCCTGGGCAGGGGGTCTACAATGAGCAGTTCTTC; CDR3 protein: CASSPGQGVYNEQFF
V gene: TRBV2; D gene: TRBD2; J gene: TRBJ2-1; clone size: NA; CDR3 DNA: TGTGCCAGCAGTGCCCCGGGGGGGCCTTCGAATGAGCAGTTCTTC; CDR3 protein: CASSAPGGPSNEQFF
V gene: TRBV6-5; D gene: TRBD1; J gene: TRBJ1-6; clone size: few; CDR3 DNA: TGTGCCAGCAGTCCCACGCCGGACAGGGAATCACCCCTCCACTTT; CDR3 protein: CASSPTPDRESPLHF
V gene: TRBV7-9; D gene: NA; J gene: TRBJ2-1; clone size: NA; CDR3 DNA: TGTGCCAGCAGCTTAGCCGCCCCCACCGATGAGCAGTTCTTC; CDR3 protein: CASSLAAPTDEQFF
V gene: TRBV12-3/TRBV12-4; D gene: NA; J gene: TRBJ2-2; clone size: few; CDR3 DNA: TGTGCCAGCAGTCCCCCCGGTTCGGACACCGGGGAGCTGTTTTTT; CDR3 protein: CASSPPGSDTGELFF
V gene: TRBV12-3/TRBV12-4; D gene: NA; J gene: TRBJ2-7; clone size: few; CDR3 DNA: TGTGCCAGCAGTCCGGAGGGGCAGTACTTC; CDR3 protein: CASSPEGQYF
V gene: TRBV7-9; D gene: NA; J gene: TRBJ2-3; clone size: few; CDR3 DNA: TGTGCCAGCAGCTCTGTTTGGGGGGAGAGCACAGATACGCAGTATTTT; CDR3 protein: CASSSVWGESTDTQYF
V gene: TRBV5-1; D gene: NA; J gene: TRBJ2-1; clone size: NA; CDR3 DNA: TGCGCCAGCAGCCCAACCAATAGGGGGGACAAGGAGCAGTTCTTC; CDR3 protein: CASSPTNRGDKEQFF
V gene: TRBV19; D gene: NA; J gene: TRBJ1-5; clone size: NA; CDR3 DNA: TGTGCCAGTAGTATAGACGCCGCGACCAATCAGCCCCAGCATTTT; CDR3 protein: CASSIDAATNQPQHF
V gene: TRBV6-2/TRBV6-3; D gene: NA; J gene: TRBJ2-5; clone size: few; CDR3 DNA: TGTGCCAGCAGTCCCAGGATTGGGGAGACCCAGTACTTC; CDR3 protein: CASSPRIGETQYF
V gene: TRBV4-3; D gene: TRBD1; J gene: TRBJ1-1; clone size: NA; CDR3 DNA: TGCGCCAGCAGCCAAGATCAGGGGGCGGACACTGAAGCTTTCTTT; CDR3 protein: CASSQDQGADTEAFF
V gene: TRBV5-5; D gene: TRBD1; J gene: TRBJ1-1; clone size: NA; CDR3 DNA: TGTGCCACCAACAGGGGAGTTCTGAACACTGAAGCTTTCTTT; CDR3 protein: CATNRGVLNTEAFF
V gene: TRBV6-5; D gene: TRBD1; J gene: TRBJ1-6; clone size: few; CDR3 DNA: TGTGCCAGCAGTTATTTCCGAGGGACAGTGGTAAAGCCCCTCCACTTT; CDR3 protein: CASSYFRGTVVKPLHF
V gene: TRBV12-3/TRBV12-4; D gene: NA; J gene: TRBJ1-3; clone size: NA; CDR3 DNA: TGTGCCAGCAGTTTTTTTAATAGGGCCGCCCCAGGAAACACCATATATTTT; CDR3 protein: CASSFFNRAAPGNTIYF
V gene: TRBV19; D gene: TRBD2; J gene: TRBJ2-1; clone size: NA; CDR3 DNA: TGTGCCAGTAGTCAATGGCCTAGCGGGGGGAATGAGCAGTTCTTC; CDR3 protein: CASSQWPSGGNEQFF
V gene: TRBV19; D gene: TRBD1; J gene: TRBJ1-1; clone size: few; CDR3 DNA: TGTGCCAGTAGTCTCCAGGGGGCTGGTACTGAAGCTTTCTTT; CDR3 protein: CASSLQGAGTEAFF
V gene: TRBV29-1; D gene: TRBD2; J gene: TRBJ2-5; clone size: once; CDR3 DNA: TGCAGCGGGCAGCGGGGGGCGCAAGAGACCCAGTACTTC; CDR3 protein: CSGQRGAQETQYF
V gene: TRBV20-1; D gene: NA; J gene: TRBJ1-5; clone size: once; CDR3 DNA: TGCAGTGCTAGAGACCCGGCACGGGTATTAGGACCCCAGCATTTT; CDR3 protein: CSARDPARVLGPQHF
V gene: TRBV5-1; D gene: TRBD1; J gene: TRBJ1-1; clone size: NA; CDR3 DNA: TGCGCCAGCAGCTTGGGGCCGCAGGGGGCGGGCACTGAAGCTTTCTTT; CDR3 protein: CASSLGPQGAGTEAFF
V gene: TRBV9; D gene: NA; J gene: TRBJ1-1; clone size: NA; CDR3 DNA: TGTGCCAGCAGCGTCCCCTACTCGGGGACTGAAGCTTTCTTT; CDR3 protein: CASSVPYSGTEAFF